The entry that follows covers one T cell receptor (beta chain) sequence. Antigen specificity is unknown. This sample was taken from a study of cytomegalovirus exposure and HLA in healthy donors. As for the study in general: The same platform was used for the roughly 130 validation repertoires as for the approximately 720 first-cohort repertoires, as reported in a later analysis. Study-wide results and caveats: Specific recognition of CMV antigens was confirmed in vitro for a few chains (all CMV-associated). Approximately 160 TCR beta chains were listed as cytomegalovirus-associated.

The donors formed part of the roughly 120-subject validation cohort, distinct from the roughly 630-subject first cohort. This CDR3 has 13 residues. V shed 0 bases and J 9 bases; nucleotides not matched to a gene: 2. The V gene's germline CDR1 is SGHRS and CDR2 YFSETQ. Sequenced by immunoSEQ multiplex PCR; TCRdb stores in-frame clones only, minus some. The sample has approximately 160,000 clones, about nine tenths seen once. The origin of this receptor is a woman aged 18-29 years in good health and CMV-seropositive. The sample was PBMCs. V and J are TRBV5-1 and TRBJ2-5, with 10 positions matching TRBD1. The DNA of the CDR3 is TGCGCCAGCAGCTTGGGAGACAGGGGGCCCCAGTACTTC. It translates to CASSLGDRGPQYF.